These T cell receptor beta chains were read from a single sample in a study of blood T cells in healthy people across ages. TCRdb re-called the 5' RACE reads through MiXCR, storing one row per CDR3 protein. The sample lists about 650,000 distinct CDR3 sequences; 32% were seen once. The sample was blood. Receptor source: an elderly woman in good health. CDR3s include the opening cysteine and the closing phenylalanine or tryptophan. A D gene is named only where the DNA matches it firmly. Clone sizes are given selectively: once, few, many, or a class where the clone is expanded.

clone size	D gene	V gene	J gene	CDR3 DNA	CDR3 protein
NA	NA	TRBV28	TRBJ2-5	TGTACCAGCAGTGCTGGGAGGAGTGAGCAGTACTTC	CTSSAGRSEQYF
few	TRBD2	TRBV20-1	TRBJ2-3	TGCAGTGCTACTTGGACTAGCGGGGGCCTTAGCACAGATACGCAGTATTTT	CSATWTSGGLSTDTQYF
NA	NA	TRBV29-1	TRBJ2-7	TGCAGCGTGGGGGACGGAAGGAGCTACGAGCAGTACTTC	CSVGDGRSYEQYF
many	TRBD1	TRBV5-6	TRBJ1-2	TGTGCCAGCAGCTCCACAGGGGAAGGAGGCGGCTACACCTTC	CASSSTGEGGGYTF
NA	TRBD1	TRBV30	TRBJ2-1	TGTGCCTGGAGGATGAGGCAGGGGGCCTCGGGTGAGCAGTTCTTC	CAWRMRQGASGEQFF
NA	TRBD2	TRBV20-1	TRBJ2-5	TGCAGTGCCAGGGAAGGGACTAGCGGGGGAGAGACCCAGTACTTC	CSAREGTSGGETQYF
many	NA	TRBV20-1	TRBJ1-5	TGCAGTGCTAAGGATAGCAATCAGCCCCAGCATTTT	CSAKDSNQPQHF
many	TRBD1	TRBV18	TRBJ2-7	TGTGCCAGCTCACCGGGACAGCCCGGACGAGGCGAGCAGTACTTC	CASSPGQPGRGEQYF
NA	TRBD2	TRBV5-8	TRBJ2-3	TGTGCCAGCAGCTGGCGGAGGCGGGGGGTCACAGATACGCAGTATTTT	CASSWRRRGVTDTQYF
many	NA	TRBV6-6	TRBJ2-4	TGTGCCAGCAGTTACTGGGTAGCTTCAAAAAACATTCAGTACTTC	CASSYWVASKNIQYF
NA	NA	TRBV12-3/TRBV12-4	TRBJ2-5	TGTGCCAGCAGCCGAGACGGAACCTACAATGAGCAGTACTTC	CASSRDGTYNEQYF
NA	NA	TRBV20-1	TRBJ2-6	TGCAGTGCTATAAGGTTCTCTGGGGCCAACGTCCTGACTTTC	CSAIRFSGANVLTF
NA	NA	TRBV7-3	TRBJ2-1	TGTGCCAGCAGCTTAGGGGGGGCCGGCTACGATGAGCAGTTCTTC	CASSLGGAGYDEQFF
many	TRBD2	TRBV7-7	TRBJ2-5	TGTGCTAGCAGCTTAGGTCCTAGCGGTCGCGAGACCCAGTACTTC	CASSLGPSGRETQYF
NA	TRBD1	TRBV20-1	TRBJ2-1	TGCAGTGCCGCCGGGACAGGGATTTCCAATGAGCAGTTCTTC	CSAAGTGISNEQFF
many	NA	TRBV10-3	TRBJ1-4	TGTGCCATCAGCCAAGATGAAAAACTGTTTTTT	CAISQDEKLFF
NA	NA	TRBV7-9	TRBJ2-7	TGTGCCAGCAGCTTCCCAAACGGCATTCGGTACTTC	CASSFPNGIRYF
many	TRBD1	TRBV4-2	TRBJ1-4	TGTGCCAGCAGCCTTTCCGGGACAGGGAATGAAAAACTGTTTTTT	CASSLSGTGNEKLFF
NA	TRBD1	TRBV2	TRBJ2-7	TGTGCCAGCTCCCCTAGGGGGCACTCCTACGAGCAGTACTTC	CASSPRGHSYEQYF
NA	TRBD1	TRBV29-1	TRBJ2-7	TGCAGCGCCGACAGGGGCTACGAGCAGTACTTC	CSADRGYEQYF
NA	TRBD2	TRBV15	TRBJ2-1	TGTGCCACCAGCAGCCTAGCGGGACTTGGAGTATACAATGAGCAGTTCTTC	CATSSLAGLGVYNEQFF
many	NA	TRBV9	TRBJ2-5	TGTGCCAGCAGCGTAGGGGTCACAACCCAAGAGACCCAGTACTTC	CASSVGVTTQETQYF
NA	NA	TRBV21-1	TRBJ2-1	TGTGCCAGCAGTTCGGCAGTCCTATCGTACTACAATGAGCAGTTCTTC	CASSSAVLSYYNEQFF
NA	NA	TRBV27	TRBJ1-2	TGTGCCAGCCGTGGGGGGGCTGAGTTCGGCTACACCTTC	CASRGGAEFGYTF
few	TRBD1	TRBV10-1	TRBJ2-1	TGCGCCAGCAGTGAGACCACAGGGGACCCCTACAATGAGCAGTTCTTC	CASSETTGDPYNEQFF
many	NA	TRBV7-2	TRBJ1-2	TGTGCCAGCAGCTTGAAAGGGGCCTCCGGTGGCTACACCTTC	CASSLKGASGGYTF
many	NA	TRBV7-6	TRBJ1-1	TGTGCCAGCAGCTCCGGGAAACGGGACACTGAAGCTTTCTTT	CASSSGKRDTEAFF
NA	TRBD2	TRBV10-3	TRBJ2-1	TGTGCCATCAAAGGGACTAGCGGGAGCTCGTACAATGAGCAGTTCTTC	CAIKGTSGSSYNEQFF
many	NA	TRBV7-9	TRBJ1-4	TGTGCCAGCAGCTTAGAGGCCCGGGCCGGTGAAAAACTGTTTTTT	CASSLEARAGEKLFF
many	NA	TRBV12-3/TRBV12-4	TRBJ2-7	TGTGCCAGCAGTTTAGCGGACGGGTCCTACGAGCAGTACTTC	CASSLADGSYEQYF
NA	NA	TRBV12-3/TRBV12-4	TRBJ1-1	TGTGCCAGCAGTTTAGGCGGGGAGCACGGGCGAATGAACACTGAAGCTTTCTTT	CASSLGGEHGRMNTEAFF
NA	NA	TRBV3-1	TRBJ2-7	TGTGCCAGCAGCCAAACTCTAGTATCCTACGAGCAGTACTTC	CASSQTLVSYEQYF
NA	TRBD2	TRBV20-1	TRBJ2-7	TGCAGTGCTAAGACCGGGACCCCGGGAGGGTACGAGCAGTACTTC	CSAKTGTPGGYEQYF
many	NA	TRBV15	TRBJ2-1	TGTGCCACCAGCAGCGCATTCGGAAGCTCCTACAATGAGCAGTTCTTC	CATSSAFGSSYNEQFF
many	NA	TRBV7-3	TRBJ2-3	TGTGCCAGCAGCCTGAGTAGAACCAACACAGATACGCAGTATTTT	CASSLSRTNTDTQYF
NA	NA	TRBV10-3	TRBJ1-1	TGTGCCATCAGTGAGTCCCTCCGGTTCAGAGTGAACACTGAAGCTTTCTTT	CAISESLRFRVNTEAFF
many	NA	TRBV28	TRBJ2-7	TGTGCCAGCAGTCCTCCCTGGACGGGGGTCTCCTACGAGCAGTACTTC	CASSPPWTGVSYEQYF
NA	NA	TRBV11-2	TRBJ2-2	TGTGCCAGCAATATGGACAGAAACACCGGGGAGCTGTTTTTT	CASNMDRNTGELFF
NA	TRBD1	TRBV3-1	TRBJ1-1	TGTGCCAGCAGCCCTACTGACAGGGACACTGAAGCTTTCTTT	CASSPTDRDTEAFF
many	NA	TRBV25-1	TRBJ1-1	TGTGCCAGCAGCAGGGGCACTGAAGCTTTCTTT	CASSRGTEAFF
NA	NA	TRBV28	TRBJ1-5	TGTGCCAGCAGTCCCGGAGACAGGAACAATCAGCCCCAGCATTTT	CASSPGDRNNQPQHF
many	NA	TRBV5-1	TRBJ2-2	TGCGCCAGCAGCTTCACCGGGGAGCTGTTTTTT	CASSFTGELFF
NA	NA	TRBV3-1	TRBJ1-1	TGTGCCAGCAGCCAAGAAGGAGGCAGGCCGAACACTGAAGCTTTCTTT	CASSQEGGRPNTEAFF
NA	TRBD1	TRBV30	TRBJ2-1	TGTGCCTGGAAAGGGGGCAGGGGTAATGAGCAGTTCTTC	CAWKGGRGNEQFF
NA	TRBD2	TRBV7-2	TRBJ2-3	TGTGCCAGCAGCCATGACAGCGGGAGAACAGATACGCAGTATTTT	CASSHDSGRTDTQYF
many	NA	TRBV18	TRBJ1-2	TGTGCCAGCTCACCGACACTCCTCAGGGGTGGCTACACCTTC	CASSPTLLRGGYTF
NA	TRBD2	TRBV20-1	TRBJ2-5	TGCAGTGCCCTTGGGACTAGCGGGAGGTTGGGAGAGACCCAGTACTTC	CSALGTSGRLGETQYF
many	TRBD2	TRBV3-1	TRBJ2-5	TGTGCCAGCAGCCTTCCGGGACTAGCGGGGAGAGAGACCCAGTACTTC	CASSLPGLAGRETQYF
many	NA	TRBV6-2/TRBV6-3	TRBJ2-3	TGTGCCAGCAGTTACTATGGGGGCACAGATACGCAGTATTTT	CASSYYGGTDTQYF
NA	NA	TRBV5-1	TRBJ1-5	TGCGCCTGCAGCTTTGGGTACAATCAGCCCCAGCATTTT	CACSFGYNQPQHF
NA	TRBD1	TRBV30	TRBJ1-2	TGTGCCTGGAGAGGGACAGGGTGGGATGGCTACACCTTC	CAWRGTGWDGYTF
few	TRBD2	TRBV20-1	TRBJ2-5	TGCAGTGCTAGAGATTTAACTAGCGGGCCGCAAGAGACCCAGTACTTC	CSARDLTSGPQETQYF
many	TRBD1	TRBV28	TRBJ2-7	TGTGCCAGCAGGGACAGGGGTTTGTACGAGCAGTACTTC	CASRDRGLYEQYF